A single sample gave rise to the 9 T cell receptor beta chains below, sequenced in a study of blood T cell repertoires in COVID-19. Some clones are missing from TCRdb's copy, which holds only in-frame ones; the method was immunoSEQ multiplex PCR. The table has about 85,000 clones, about 92% seen once. Sample: peripheral blood. The receptors stem from a man aged 45-60 years with acute or convalescent COVID-19.

The chain links TRBV2 to TRBJ1-5; 7 nucleotides agree with TRBD1. Germline CDR1 SNHLY, CDR2 FYNNEI. J was trimmed by 1 base and V by 6 bases; bases with no gene match: 6. This CDR3 is 15 amino acids long. The DNA for the CDR3 is TGTGCCAGCAGCTCGGACAGGACGAGCAATCAGCCCCAGCATTTT. Its translation: CASSSDRTSNQPQHF.

This rearrangement joins TRBV12-3 or TRBV12-4 to TRBJ1-1; TRBD1 matches at 7 bases. CDR3 length equals 13 residues. V gave up 6 bases and J gave up 8 bases; unmatched junction bases: 9. This CDR3 is CASRQGGSAEAFF. For the CDR3, the DNA is TGTGCCAGCAGGCAGGGGGGATCCGCCGAAGCTTTCTTT.

The chain links TRBV6-5 to TRBJ2-5, with TRBD1 matching over 10 bases. This CDR3 has 14 residues. With V trimmed by 6 bases and J by 7 bases, 8 bases remained unmatched. The germline CDR1 and CDR2 sequences are MNHEY and SVGAGI. The CDR3 region is CASRTGGEAVTQYF. The CDR3 DNA sequence: TGTGCCAGCAGGACAGGGGGCGAAGCGGTGACCCAGTACTTC.

The chain joins TRBV7-8 to TRBJ1-1; D might be TRBD1 (5 bases). Per germline, CDR1 SGHVS and CDR2 FQNEAQ. V shed 1 base and J shed 4 bases, with 13 bases lying between them. This CDR3 spans 15 amino acids. This chain's CDR3 is CASSLVGVGATEAFF. Here the CDR3 DNA reads TGTGCCAGCAGCTTAGTAGGGGTTGGAGCCACTGAAGCTTTCTTT.

V is TRBV5-1 and J is TRBJ1-4; D is undetermined. V shed 1 base and J shed 10 bases, with 11 bases lying between them. The CDR3 spans 13 residues. The germline CDR1 and CDR2 sequences are SGHRS and YFSETQ. Written as DNA, the CDR3 is TGCGCCAGCAGCTTGCAGTCGGGTGGAAAACTGTTTTTT. As protein: CASSLQSGGKLFF.

V and J are TRBV7-2 and TRBJ1-1; weak D call: TRBD1 (5 bases). The CDR3 is 14 amino acids. Per germline, CDR1 SGHTA and CDR2 FQGNSA. V was cut by 5 bases and J by 5 bases, with 15 bases left in between. The CDR3 sequence: CASSQQAAATEAFF. In DNA form, the CDR3 reads TGTGCCAGCAGCCAACAGGCGGCGGCGACTGAAGCTTTCTTT.

The gene calls are TRBV7-9 and TRBJ2-1, with TRBD2 matching over 8 bases. With 5 bases clipped from V and 5 bases from J, the junction kept 11 bases outside the gene matches. This CDR3 region has 16 residues. Germline loops: CDR1 SEHNR, CDR2 FQNEAQ (reference sequence). The CDR3 DNA is TGTGCCAGCAGCCAAGCTACTAGCGGAATTAACAATGAGCAGTTCTTC. Translating it yields CASSQATSGINNEQFF.

The chain joins TRBV6-2 or TRBV6-3 to TRBJ1-6; D is perhaps TRBD1 (6 bases). CDR1 and CDR2 from the germline V gene are MNHEY and SVGEGT. V lost 0 bases, J lost 14 bases, and 11 bases lay in between. The CDR3 is 13 residues long. In DNA, the CDR3 is TGTGCCAGCAGTTACTCGGACAGTACGGCCCTCCACTTT. It translates to CASSYSDSTALHF.

This clone has only one observation. The chain couples TRBV24-1 to TRBJ2-5; 8 nucleotides align to TRBD1. V was clipped by 9 bases and J by 1 base; unmatched bases: 3. Germline V gene data show CDR1 as KGHDR and CDR2 as SFDVKD. The CDR3 totals 13 residues. DNA for the CDR3: TGTGCCACCCGCGGGACAGGCCAAGAGACCCAGTACTTC. Its protein is CATRGTGQETQYF.